A single sample is the source of the 17 T cell receptor beta chains below, sequenced in a study of shared clonotypes between healthy human individuals. Generated by immunoSEQ multiplex PCR, the TCRdb table keeps only in-frame clones and is missing some. The sample yields approximately 500,000 clones, about 80% seen once. Sequenced input: PBMCs. The source is a woman between 35 and 50 years old in good health. Some clones in this sample may be carry-over from other donors' samples.

The V call is TRBV15, the J call TRBJ1-2, with D possibly matching TRBD1 (5 bases). The CDR3 runs to 17 residues. The ends were cut back, 5 bases at V and 3 bases at J, with 22 bases in the middle. The germline gives CDR1 LNHNV, CDR2 YYDKDF (reference sequence). The CDR3 region has the DNA TGTGCCACCAGCTTCTTGGGGGAGTCCTCGGGCGACTATGGCTACACCTTC. It encodes CATSFLGESSGDYGYTF.

This chain links TRBV29-1 with TRBJ2-1, with D perhaps matching TRBD1 or TRBD2 (6 bases each). V lost 6 bases, J lost 6 bases, and 12 bases lay in between. The V gene's germline CDR1 is SQVTM and CDR2 ANQGSEA. The CDR3 covers 12 residues. This CDR3 is CSVGEGGNEQFF. In DNA form, the CDR3 reads TGCAGCGTCGGCGAGGGGGGCAATGAGCAGTTCTTC.

The rearrangement links TRBV27 to TRBJ2-7; the match to TRBD1 covers 7 bases. The length of the CDR3 is 14 residues. The ends lost 1 base at V and 2 bases at J; junction bases unmatched: 2. Per germline, CDR1 MNHEY and CDR2 SMNVEV (reference sequence). This chain's CDR3 is CASSLFQGAYEQYF. CDR3 coding DNA: TGTGCCAGCAGTTTATTCCAGGGGGCCTACGAGCAGTACTTC.

A word on this clone: This sample also contains other DNA sequences that code for the same CDR3. The chain couples TRBV7-2 to TRBJ2-7; tentatively, D is TRBD2 (6 bases). Germline CDR1 SGHTA, CDR2 FQGNSA. Trimming took off 0 bases at V and 6 bases at J, with 9 bases between the two ends. The CDR3 consists of 13 residues. The CDR3: CASSLAGGVEQYF. CDR3 nucleotide sequence: TGTGCCAGCAGCTTAGCGGGAGGTGTCGAGCAGTACTTC.

J is TRBJ2-7 and V is TRBV7-9, with D possibly TRBD2 on 5 matching bases. The CDR3 spans 14 residues. Deletions cut 2 bases from V and 2 bases from J, with 10 bases between. Germline V gene lookup returns CDR1 SEHNR and CDR2 FQNEAQ (reference sequence). CDR3 sequence: CASSLRTGPYEQYF. Here the CDR3 DNA reads TGTGCCAGCAGCTTAAGGACTGGACCCTACGAGCAGTACTTC.

The chain combines TRBV6-1 with TRBJ2-3; perhaps TRBD1 as D (5 bases). Germline CDR1 MNHNS, CDR2 SASEGT. Between the trimmed V and J ends, which lost 3 bases and 0 bases, there was a span of 10 bases. This CDR3 is 15 amino acids long. CDR3: CASSEQGFSTDTQYF. DNA for the CDR3: TGTGCCAGCAGTGAGCAGGGCTTCAGCACAGATACGCAGTATTTT.

The V and J genes are TRBV25-1 and TRBJ1-5, with 9 bases fitting TRBD1. Germline trimming cut 10 bases from V and 6 bases from J; bases unmatched to any gene: 13. CDR3 length: 15 amino acids. Germline V gene sequence: CDR1 MGHDK, CDR2 SYGVNS. This CDR3 reads CAKLPLGTGIQPQHF. CDR3 coding DNA: TGTGCCAAGCTACCACTCGGGACAGGGATTCAGCCCCAGCATTTT.

The chain's CDR3 is CATSRDPSGVETQYF. DNA for the CDR3: TGTGCCACCAGCAGAGATCCTTCAGGGGTAGAGACCCAGTACTTC. The V call is TRBV15, the J call TRBJ2-5; D is perhaps TRBD1 (6 bases). The CDR3 totals 15 residues. V gave up 0 bases and J gave up 4 bases, with 12 bases separating them. The V gene's germline CDR1 is LNHNV and CDR2 YYDKDF (reference sequence). The full variable domain, rest sourced from reference TRBV15 and TRBJ2-5, is DAMVIQNPRYQVTQFGKPVTLSCSQTLNHNVMYWYQQKSSQAPKLLFHYYDKDFNNEADTPDNFQSRRPNTSFCFLDIRSPGLGDTAMYLCATSRDPSGVETQYFGPGTRLLVL.

This chain joins TRBV4-1 and TRBJ1-1, with D hard to call. Germline V gene sequence: CDR1 MGHRA, CDR2 YSYEKL. The CDR3 length is 15 residues. Trimming pared 2 bases from V and 4 bases from J, leaving 14 bases between. CDR3 nucleotide sequence: TGCGCCAGCAGCCAACCTCCACGAGGCAGCACTGAAGCTTTCTTT. This translates into CASSQPPRGSTEAFF.

The chain uses TRBV6-6 and TRBJ1-2; possible D gene TRBD1, 5 bases. Between the trimmed V and J ends, which lost 5 bases and 8 bases, there was a span of 12 bases. CDR3 length equals 12 residues. CDR1 and CDR2 from the germline V gene are MNHNY and SVGAGI (reference sequence). The CDR3 reads CASSTGGSGYTF. The CDR3 DNA reads TGTGCCAGCAGTACCGGGGGTAGCGGCTACACCTTC.

The rearrangement links TRBV5-1 to TRBJ1-3; a weak D match, TRBD1 (5 bases). V was clipped by 0 bases and J by 2 bases, with 15 bases between them. Germline CDR1 reads SGHRS; CDR2 reads YFSETQ. CDR3 size: 17 residues. The CDR3 protein is CASSLASGLLPGNTIYF. The CDR3 DNA sequence: TGCGCCAGCAGCTTGGCTTCGGGACTCCTCCCTGGAAACACCATATATTTT. The complete variable domain, with remaining parts taken from reference TRBV5-1 and TRBJ1-3, reads KAGVTQTPRYLIKTRGQQVTLSCSPISGHRSVSWYQQTPGQGLQFLFEYFSETQRNKGNFPGRFSGRQFSNSRSEMNVSTLELGDSALYLCASSLASGLLPGNTIYFGEGSWLTVV.

The gene calls are TRBV30 and TRBJ2-3; 7 positions match TRBD1. This CDR3 spans 15 amino acids. The trim removed 7 bases at V and 1 base at J, leaving 11 bases unmatched. CDR1 and CDR2 (germline): GTSNPN, SVGIG (reference sequence). This CDR3 is CAYRDRRTRTDTQYF. The CDR3 DNA sequence: TGTGCCTACCGGGACAGACGCACCCGCACAGATACGCAGTATTTT.

The CDR3 here is CAISELAGGYNEQFF. Written as DNA, the CDR3 is TGTGCCATCAGTGAATTAGCGGGAGGTTACAATGAGCAGTTCTTC. The chain joins TRBV10-3 to TRBJ2-1; 10 bases line up with TRBD2. Losses at the gene ends were 3 bases for V and 4 bases for J; bases not matched to a gene: 3. Germline CDR1 reads ENHRY; CDR2 reads SYGVKD. This CDR3 spans 15 amino acids.

This clone was seen once. The chain links TRBV6-1 to TRBJ2-2, with TRBD1 as a possible D gene (8 bases). Germline CDR1 and CDR2: MNHNS and SASEGT. Trimming shortened V by 4 bases and J by 7 bases, and 13 bases separated the two germline ends. This CDR3 is built from 14 residues. CDR3 loop: CASSVNRGGGELFF. The CDR3, as DNA: TGTGCCAGCAGTGTTAACAGGGGGGGCGGGGAGCTGTTTTTT.

The rearrangement uses TRBV2 and TRBJ2-7; a possible D gene is TRBD1 (5 bases). The V end lost 3 bases, the J end lost 1 base, and 7 bases lay between the germline ends. This CDR3 is 13 amino acids long. The V gene's germline CDR1 is SNHLY and CDR2 FYNNEI. CDR3 protein: CASSEDISYEQYF. In DNA, the CDR3 is TGTGCCAGCAGTGAGGACATTTCCTACGAGCAGTACTTC. Combining the CDR3 with reference TRBV2 and TRBJ2-7 gives the whole variable domain EPEVTQTPSHQVTQMGQEVILRCVPISNHLYFYWYRQILGQKVEFLVSFYNNEISEKSEIFDDQFSVERPDGSNFTLKIRSTKLEDSAMYFCASSEDISYEQYFGPGTRLTVT.

The gene calls are TRBV4-2 and TRBJ2-1, with 8 bases fitting TRBD2. The CDR3 runs to 18 residues. Germline V gives CDR1 LGHNA, CDR2 YNFKEQ. Losses at the gene ends were 1 base for V and 3 bases for J; bases not matched to a gene: 11. The CDR3 sequence: CASSQGLAGTGHYNEQFF. Here the CDR3 DNA reads TGTGCCAGCAGCCAAGGGCTAGCGGGTACAGGCCACTACAATGAGCAGTTCTTC.

V is TRBV2 and J is TRBJ1-2, with 7 bases identical to TRBD1. This CDR3 region has 14 residues. In germline, CDR1 is SNHLY, CDR2 FYNNEI. J lost 5 bases, V lost 8 bases, and 11 bases had no gene match. The chain's CDR3 is CASGPGTASYGYTF. The CDR3 DNA reads as TGTGCCAGCGGTCCCGGGACAGCCAGTTATGGCTACACCTTC.